This TCR beta chain was recorded in a study of T cells in tuberculosis. The CDR3 has 14 amino acids. V was trimmed by 2 bases and J by 6 bases, leaving 13 bases between them. Per germline, CDR1 MDHEN and CDR2 SYDVKM. Sequenced by immunoSEQ multiplex PCR; TCRdb stores in-frame clones only, minus some. The repertoire holds tens of thousands of clones, 90% to 95% seen once, with roughly 16% in the top ten. The sequenced material came from PBMCs. This rearrangement joins TRBV28 to TRBJ1-2; no firm D call. The origin of this receptor is a donor aged 10-29 years with latent tuberculosis or without tuberculosis infection. Some clones in this sample may be carry-over from other donors' samples. Here the CDR3 reads CASSLPGSSHGYTF. For the CDR3, the DNA is TGTGCCAGCAGTTTACCGGGAAGCAGTCATGGCTACACCTTC.